This T cell receptor (beta chain) was identified in a study of low-dose radiotherapy and immunotherapy resistance in tumors. Study details: The study delivered 0.5 Gy per fraction every 2 weeks to Cohort 1, totaling 6.5 Gy. Administration of intravenous cyclophosphamide at 200 mg/m2 took place every two weeks, one day before radiation and immunotherapy.

First-strand cDNA relied on TRAV- and TRBV-specific primers spanning alpha and beta chains. The PCR that amplified TCRs ran for about 20 cycles, relying on a constant-region primer and a V-primer adapter. TCRdb used MiXCR to reprocess the reads, holding one entry per CDR3 protein. The profile shows tens of thousands of distinct CDR3 sequences, roughly 30% of them singletons. At least ten counts were recorded for this clonotype. As for time point: before trial treatment. The therapy administered to donors comprised nivolumab, ipilimumab, aspirin, low-dose cyclophosphamide and low-dose radiotherapy. The germline gives CDR1 SNHLY, CDR2 FYNNEI. The CDR3 spans 13 residues. V lost 4 bases and J 8 bases, leaving 11 bases between the germline ends.

The sequence derives from a female donor with ovarian cancer. The chain is built from TRBV2 and TRBJ1-4, with D perhaps TRBD1 (5 bases). The sequencing here drew on PBMCs, taken before treatment. DNA of the CDR3: TGTGCCAGCAGTGGGACATTGATCGAAAAACTGTTTTTT. Translation gives CASSGTLIEKLFF.